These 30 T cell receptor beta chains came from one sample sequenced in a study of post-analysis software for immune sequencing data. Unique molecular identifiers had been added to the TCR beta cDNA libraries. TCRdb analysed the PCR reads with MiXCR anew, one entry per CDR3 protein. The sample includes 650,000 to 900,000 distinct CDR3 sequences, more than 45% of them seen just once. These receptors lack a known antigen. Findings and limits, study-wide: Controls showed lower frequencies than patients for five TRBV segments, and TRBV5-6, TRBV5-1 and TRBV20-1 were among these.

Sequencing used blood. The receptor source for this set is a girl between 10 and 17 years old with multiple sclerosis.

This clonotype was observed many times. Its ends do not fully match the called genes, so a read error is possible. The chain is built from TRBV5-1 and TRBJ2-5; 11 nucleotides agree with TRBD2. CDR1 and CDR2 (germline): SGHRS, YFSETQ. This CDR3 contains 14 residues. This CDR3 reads CASSLAGGRETQYF. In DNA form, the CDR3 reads TGTGCCAGCAGTCTAGCGGGAGGACGAGAGACCCAGTACTTC.

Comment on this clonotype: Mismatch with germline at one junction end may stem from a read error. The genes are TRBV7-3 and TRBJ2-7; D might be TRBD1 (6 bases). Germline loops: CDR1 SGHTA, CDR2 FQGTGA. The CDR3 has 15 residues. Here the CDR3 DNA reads TGTGCCAGCAGCCCCATAGGGGGTTCGTCCTGCGAGCAGTACTTC. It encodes CASSPIGGSSCEQYF. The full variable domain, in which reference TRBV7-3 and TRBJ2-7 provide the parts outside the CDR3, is GAGVSQTPSNKVTEKGKYVELRCDPISGHTALYWYRQSLGQGPEFLIYFQGTGAADDSGLPNDRFFAVRPEGSVSTLKIQRTERGDSAVYLCASSPIGGSSCEQYFGPGTRLTVT.

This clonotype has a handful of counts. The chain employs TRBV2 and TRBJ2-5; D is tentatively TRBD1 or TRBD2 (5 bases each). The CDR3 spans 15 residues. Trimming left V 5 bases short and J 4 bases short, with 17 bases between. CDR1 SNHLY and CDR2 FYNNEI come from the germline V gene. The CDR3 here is CASSSDNAEGETQYF. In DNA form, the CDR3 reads TGTGCCAGCAGTTCGGACAATGCCGAGGGAGAGACCCAGTACTTC.

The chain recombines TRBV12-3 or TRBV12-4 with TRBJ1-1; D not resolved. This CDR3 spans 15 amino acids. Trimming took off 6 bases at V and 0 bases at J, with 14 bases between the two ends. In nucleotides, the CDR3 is TGTGCCAGCAGCCGTACGGGCGAAATGAACACTGAAGCTTTCTTT. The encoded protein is CASSRTGEMNTEAFF.

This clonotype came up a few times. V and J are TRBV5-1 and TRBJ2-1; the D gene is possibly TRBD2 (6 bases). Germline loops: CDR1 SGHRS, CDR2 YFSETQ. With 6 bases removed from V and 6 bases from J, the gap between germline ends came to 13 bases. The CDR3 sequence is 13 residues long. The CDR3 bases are TGCGCCAGCAAGGACTACCTACGCAATGAGCAGTTCTTC. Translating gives CASKDYLRNEQFF. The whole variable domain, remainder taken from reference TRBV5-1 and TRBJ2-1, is KAGVTQTPRYLIKTRGQQVTLSCSPISGHRSVSWYQQTPGQGLQFLFEYFSETQRNKGNFPGRFSGRQFSNSRSEMNVSTLELGDSALYLCASKDYLRNEQFFGPGTRLTVL.

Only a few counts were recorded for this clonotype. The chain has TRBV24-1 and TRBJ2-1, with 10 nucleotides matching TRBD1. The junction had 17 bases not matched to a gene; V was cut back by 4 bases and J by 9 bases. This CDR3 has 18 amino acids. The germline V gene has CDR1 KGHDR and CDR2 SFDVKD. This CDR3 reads CATSDPWKTGQGQGEQFF. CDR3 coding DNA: TGTGCCACCAGTGACCCGTGGAAAACGGGACAGGGGCAAGGTGAGCAGTTCTTC.

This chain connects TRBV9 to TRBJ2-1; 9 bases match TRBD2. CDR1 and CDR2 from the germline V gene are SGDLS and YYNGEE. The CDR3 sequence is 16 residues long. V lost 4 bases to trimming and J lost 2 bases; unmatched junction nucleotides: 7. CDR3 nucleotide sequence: TGTGCCAGCAGCCCAATGACTAGCGGTACCTACAATGAGCAGTTCTTC. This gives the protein CASSPMTSGTYNEQFF.

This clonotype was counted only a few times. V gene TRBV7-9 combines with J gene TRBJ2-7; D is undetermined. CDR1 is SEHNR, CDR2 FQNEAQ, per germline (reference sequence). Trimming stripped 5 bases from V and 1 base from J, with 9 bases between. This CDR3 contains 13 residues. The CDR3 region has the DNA TGTGCCAGCAGCCACGACCGTTCCTACGAGCAGTACTTC. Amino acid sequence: CASSHDRSYEQYF. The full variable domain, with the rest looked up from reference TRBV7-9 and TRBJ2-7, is DTGVSQNPRHKITKRGQNVTFRCDPISEHNRLYWYRQTLGQGPEFLTYFQNEAQLEKSRLLSDRFSAERPKGSFSTLEIQRTEQGDSAMYLCASSHDRSYEQYFGPGTRLTVT.

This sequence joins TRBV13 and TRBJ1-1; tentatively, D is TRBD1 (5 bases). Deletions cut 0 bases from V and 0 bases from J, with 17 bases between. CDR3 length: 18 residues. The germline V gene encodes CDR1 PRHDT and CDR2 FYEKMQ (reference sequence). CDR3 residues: CASSLGDILSLMNTEAFF. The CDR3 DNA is TGTGCCAGCAGCTTAGGGGACATACTGAGCCTTATGAACACTGAAGCTTTCTTT.

CDR3 DNA: TGTGCCAGCAGTTCCCCGATGGGACGGGGCAACTATGGCTACACCTTC. Its protein product is CASSSPMGRGNYGYTF. The chain is built from TRBV6-5 and TRBJ1-2; TRBD1 is a possible D gene (5 bases). Germline values: CDR1 MNHEY, CDR2 SVGAGI. V gave up 4 bases and J gave up 2 bases, with 17 bases separating them. The CDR3 loop spans 16 amino acids.

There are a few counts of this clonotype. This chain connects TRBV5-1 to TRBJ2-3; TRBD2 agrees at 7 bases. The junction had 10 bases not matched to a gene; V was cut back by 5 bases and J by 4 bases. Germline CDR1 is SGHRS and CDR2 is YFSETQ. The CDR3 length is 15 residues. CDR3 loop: CASSRSGTTSDTQYF. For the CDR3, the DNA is TGCGCCAGCAGTCGAAGCGGGACTACATCAGATACGCAGTATTTT.

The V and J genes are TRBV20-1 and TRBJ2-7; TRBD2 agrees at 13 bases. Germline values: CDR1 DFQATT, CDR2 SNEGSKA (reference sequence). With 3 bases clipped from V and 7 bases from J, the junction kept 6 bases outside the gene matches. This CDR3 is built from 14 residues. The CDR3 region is CSASLLAGGGEQYF. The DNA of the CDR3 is TGCAGTGCTAGCCTACTAGCGGGAGGGGGAGAGCAGTACTTC.

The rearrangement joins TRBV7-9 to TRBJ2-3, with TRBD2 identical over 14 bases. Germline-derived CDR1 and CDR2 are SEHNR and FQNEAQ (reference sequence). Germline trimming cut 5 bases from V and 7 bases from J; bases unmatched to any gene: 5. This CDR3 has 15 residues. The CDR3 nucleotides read TGTGCCAGCAGCCCCGGGACTAGCGGGAGAAATACGCAGTATTTT. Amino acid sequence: CASSPGTSGRNTQYF. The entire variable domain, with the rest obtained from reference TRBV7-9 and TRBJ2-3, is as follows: DTGVSQNPRHKITKRGQNVTFRCDPISEHNRLYWYRQTLGQGPEFLTYFQNEAQLEKSRLLSDRFSAERPKGSFSTLEIQRTEQGDSAMYLCASSPGTSGRNTQYFGPGTRLTVL.

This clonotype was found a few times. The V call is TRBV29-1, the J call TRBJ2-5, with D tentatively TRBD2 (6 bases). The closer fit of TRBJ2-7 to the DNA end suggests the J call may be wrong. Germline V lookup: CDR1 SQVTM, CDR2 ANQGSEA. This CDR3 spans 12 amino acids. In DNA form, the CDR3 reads TGCAGCGTTACTACGGGAGTCGGCGAGCAGTACTTC. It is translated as CSVTTGVGEQYF.

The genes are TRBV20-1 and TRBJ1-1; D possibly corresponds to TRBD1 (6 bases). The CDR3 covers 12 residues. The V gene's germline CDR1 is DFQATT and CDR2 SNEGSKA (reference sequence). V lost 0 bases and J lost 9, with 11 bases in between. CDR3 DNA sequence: TGCAGTGCTAGAGATCAGGGGATACAAGCTTTCTTT. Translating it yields CSARDQGIQAFF.

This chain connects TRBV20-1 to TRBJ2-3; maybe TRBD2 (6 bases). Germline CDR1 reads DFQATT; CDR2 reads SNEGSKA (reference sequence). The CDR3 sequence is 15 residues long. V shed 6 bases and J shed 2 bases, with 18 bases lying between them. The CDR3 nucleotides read TGCAGTGCCCCAGCCCAGGGACTTTCCACAGATACGCAGTATTTT. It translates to CSAPAQGLSTDTQYF.

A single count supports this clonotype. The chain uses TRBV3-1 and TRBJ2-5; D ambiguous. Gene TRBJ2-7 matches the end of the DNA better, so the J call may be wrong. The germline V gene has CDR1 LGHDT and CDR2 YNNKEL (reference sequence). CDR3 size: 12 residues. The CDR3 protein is CASSQVKGEQYF. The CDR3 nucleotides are TGTGCCAGCAGCCAAGTTAAGGGCGAGCAGTACTTC.

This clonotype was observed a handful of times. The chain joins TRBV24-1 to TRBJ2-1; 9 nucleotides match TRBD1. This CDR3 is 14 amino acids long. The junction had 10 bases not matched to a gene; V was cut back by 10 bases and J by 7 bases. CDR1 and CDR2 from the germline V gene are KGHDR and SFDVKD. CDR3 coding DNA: TGTGCCACGCTAGGGACAGGGAGATGGAATGAGCAGTTCTTC. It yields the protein CATLGTGRWNEQFF.

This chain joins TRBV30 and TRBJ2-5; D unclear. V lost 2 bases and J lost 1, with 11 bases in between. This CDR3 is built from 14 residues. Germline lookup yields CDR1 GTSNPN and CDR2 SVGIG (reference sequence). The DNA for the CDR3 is TGTGCCTGGAGTAAGACACCTTCCCAAGAGACCCAGTACTTC. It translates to CAWSKTPSQETQYF.

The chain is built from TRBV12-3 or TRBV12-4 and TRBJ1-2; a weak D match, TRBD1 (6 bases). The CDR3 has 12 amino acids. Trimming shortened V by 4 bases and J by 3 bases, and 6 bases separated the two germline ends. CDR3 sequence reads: CASSSGDYGYTF. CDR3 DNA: TGTGCCAGCAGTTCAGGGGACTATGGCTACACCTTC.

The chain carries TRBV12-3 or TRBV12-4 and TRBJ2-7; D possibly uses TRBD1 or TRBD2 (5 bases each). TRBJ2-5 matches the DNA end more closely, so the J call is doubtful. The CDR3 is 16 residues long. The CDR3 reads CASSFGTAPDQETQYF. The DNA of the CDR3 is TGTGCCAGCAGCTTTGGGACCGCGCCGGATCAAGAGACCCAGTACTTC.

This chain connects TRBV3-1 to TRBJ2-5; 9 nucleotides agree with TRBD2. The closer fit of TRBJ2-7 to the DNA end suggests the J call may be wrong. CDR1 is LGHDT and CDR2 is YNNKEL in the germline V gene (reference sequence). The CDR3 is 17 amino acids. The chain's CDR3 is CASSPRWGSGSSNEQYF. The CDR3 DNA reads TGTGCCAGCAGCCCTCGGTGGGGTAGCGGGAGCTCTAACGAGCAGTACTTC.

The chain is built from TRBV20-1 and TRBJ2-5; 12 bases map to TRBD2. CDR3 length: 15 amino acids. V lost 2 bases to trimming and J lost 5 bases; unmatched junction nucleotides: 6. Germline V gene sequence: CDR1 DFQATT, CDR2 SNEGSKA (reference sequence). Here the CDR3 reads CSARIRTSGIETQYF. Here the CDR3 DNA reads TGCAGTGCTAGAATTAGGACTAGCGGGATTGAGACCCAGTACTTC.

The CDR3 spells CASSTGTSGPLVGDTQYF. For the CDR3, the DNA is TGCGCCAGCAGCACCGGGACTAGCGGGCCGTTGGTTGGAGATACGCAGTATTTT. The rearrangement links TRBV5-1 to TRBJ2-3, with 12 bases matching TRBD2. J lost 5 bases, V lost 4 bases, and 14 bases had no gene match. CDR3 length: 18 amino acids. Germline V gene sequence: CDR1 SGHRS, CDR2 YFSETQ. The full variable domain, rest sourced from reference TRBV5-1 and TRBJ2-3, is KAGVTQTPRYLIKTRGQQVTLSCSPISGHRSVSWYQQTPGQGLQFLFEYFSETQRNKGNFPGRFSGRQFSNSRSEMNVSTLELGDSALYLCASSTGTSGPLVGDTQYFGPGTRLTVL.

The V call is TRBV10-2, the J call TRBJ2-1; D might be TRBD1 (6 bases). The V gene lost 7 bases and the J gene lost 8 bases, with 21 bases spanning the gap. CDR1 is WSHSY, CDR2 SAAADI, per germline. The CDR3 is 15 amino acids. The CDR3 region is CASTLGHHGRDEQFF. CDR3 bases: TGCGCCAGCACGTTGGGACATCACGGACGCGATGAGCAGTTCTTC.

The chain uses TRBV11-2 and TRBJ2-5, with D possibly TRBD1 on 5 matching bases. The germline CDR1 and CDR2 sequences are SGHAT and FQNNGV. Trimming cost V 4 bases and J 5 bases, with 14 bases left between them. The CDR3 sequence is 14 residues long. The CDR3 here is CASSSDRSRETQYF. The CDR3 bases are TGTGCCAGCAGCTCCGACAGATCCAGGGAGACCCAGTACTTC. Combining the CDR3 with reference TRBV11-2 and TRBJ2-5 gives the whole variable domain EAGVAQSPRYKIIEKRQSVAFWCNPISGHATLYWYQQILGQGPKLLIQFQNNGVVDDSQLPKDRFSAERLKGVDSTLKIQPAKLEDSAVYLCASSSDRSRETQYFGPGTRLLVL.

CDR3 loop: CASSLGRVPNEKLFF. The DNA of the CDR3 is TGTGCCAGCAGCTTAGGTCGGGTCCCTAATGAAAAACTGTTTTTT. The chain joins TRBV7-9 to TRBJ1-4; D ambiguous. Between the trimmed V and J ends, which lost 1 base and 3 bases, there was a span of 9 bases. Germline V CDR1 and CDR2: SEHNR, FQNEAQ (reference sequence). The CDR3 has 15 amino acids.

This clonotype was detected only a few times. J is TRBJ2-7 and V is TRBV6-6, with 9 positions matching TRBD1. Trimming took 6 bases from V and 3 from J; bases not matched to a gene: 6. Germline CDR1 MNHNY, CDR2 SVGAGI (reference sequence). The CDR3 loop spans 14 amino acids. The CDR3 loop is CASSRGQGDYEQYF. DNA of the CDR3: TGTGCCAGCAGCCGGGGACAGGGTGACTACGAGCAGTACTTC.

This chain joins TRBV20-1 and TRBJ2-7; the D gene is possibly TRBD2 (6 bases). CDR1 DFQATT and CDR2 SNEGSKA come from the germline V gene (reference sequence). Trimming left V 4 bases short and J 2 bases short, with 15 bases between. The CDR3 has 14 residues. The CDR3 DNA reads TGCAGTGCTATGGGGCTAGCGATAACCTACGAGCAGTACTTC. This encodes CSAMGLAITYEQYF.

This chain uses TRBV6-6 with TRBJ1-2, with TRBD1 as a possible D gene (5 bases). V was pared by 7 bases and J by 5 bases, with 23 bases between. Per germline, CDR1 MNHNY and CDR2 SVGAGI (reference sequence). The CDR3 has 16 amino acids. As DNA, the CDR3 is TGTGCCAGCACCCACGAGTGGGGTGGGGGGTCATATGGCTACACCTTC. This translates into CASTHEWGGGSYGYTF.